These T cell receptor beta chains were read from a single sample in a study of T cell responses to AZD1222 COVID-19 vaccine. The table came from immunoSEQ multiplex PCR; TCRdb's copy has only in-frame clones and leaves some out. The data show about 35,000 clones, 86% seen once. The material sequenced was peripheral blood, taken 28 days after the second AZD1222 dose. These receptors all stem from an adult who received the AZD1222 COVID-19 vaccine. The CDR3 runs from the conserved cysteine through the conserved F or W. Each record gives: CDR3 length, clone size, V gene, CDR3 protein. Clone size appears in some rows only: once, few, many, or a class for an expanded clone.

16 - TRBV2 CASRSSLGTGTYEQYF
17 - TRBV5-4 CASSLIHIQGFNYGYTF
14 - TRBV5-5 CASSLGFDNYGYTF
13 - TRBV7-2 CASSTTGVHEQYF
14 - TRBV2 CATSRTSGSYEQYF
16 - TRBV28 CASSPLSSGGDNEQFF
15 - TRBV5-6 CASRRLAGTSYEQYF
15 - TRBV6-1 CASSEAERGGNEQFF
15 - TRBV28 CASSQTTGPTYEQYF
13 - TRBV14 CASSQDTVREQYF
13 - TRBV5-1 CASSSTGLDGYTF
17 - TRBV11-2 CASSQMGPMTSTDTQYF
15 - TRBV7-2 CASSRGQGSNQPQHF
11 - TRBV5-1 CASSFSYEQYF
15 - TRBV6-4 CASSSDSLSTDTQYF
14 - TRBV7-2 CASSLGPQYNEQFF
14 - TRBV27 CASQATGVPYEQYF
16 - TRBV6-5 CASSFGAGGASEKLFF
13 - TRBV9 CASSARDRDTQYF
11 - TRBV3-1/TRBV3-2 CASSHKTEAFF
13 - TRBV24-1 CATSDLGRNEQFF
14 few TRBV29-1 CSVEVGGRTGELFF
14 - TRBV5-1 CASSLGTGNTEAFF
15 - TRBV9 CASSGGPAGADEQFF
13 - TRBV7-9 CASTLGLDTEAFF
15 - TRBV7-9 CASSFTGRGNQPQHF
16 - TRBV11-3 CASSGGASGSSSEQFF
14 - TRBV5-1 CASSSQGGNSPLHF
12 - TRBV29-1 CSAEEGGNEQYF
14 - TRBV9 CASTLAGGENEQFF
13 - TRBV30 CASDYIGDTEAFF
16 - TRBV19 CASSSFGGQFLNEQYF
16 few TRBV1 CTSSQAGTSGYNEQFF
16 - TRBV7-9 CASSFGGGTANEKLFF
15 - TRBV18 CASSPKNPYHNEQFF
14 - TRBV6-1 CASSEEGVWRGYTF
16 - TRBV5-1 CASSTRTGPSTDTQYF
12 - TRBV7-2 CASSHNTGELFF
13 - TRBV19 CASTFWGADTQYF
15 - TRBV27 CASSLERRGPYEQYF
13 - TRBV5-1 CASSQDTSSPSGF
13 few TRBV12-5 CASGLFGGTEAFF
16 - TRBV4-2 CASSPASGTSYNEQFF
15 - TRBV14 CASSQDRLGSETQYF
12 - TRBV3-1/TRBV3-2 CASSHGDRGAFF
13 - TRBV30 CAWSAGAGNTIYF
13 once TRBV6-1 CASSEDGTTGQYF
14 few TRBV6-5 CASTGRDRTNEQYF
13 - TRBV5-6 CASSSGRTDTQYF
16 - TRBV5-3 CARSSGLAGGPNTQYF
15 - TRBV4-2 CASSREEGVGYGYTF
13 - TRBV3-1/TRBV3-2 CASSLSSQGEAFF
17 - TRBV4-2 CASSRTSQGGSNQPQHF
14 - TRBV2 CASSGQGRGNTIYF
13 - TRBV6-5 CASAVWVDQPQHF
14 - TRBV5-1 CASSAAGGGQPQHF
13 - TRBV7-8 CASSRDRGNEQYF
14 - TRBV6-5 CASSSPPSLREQFF